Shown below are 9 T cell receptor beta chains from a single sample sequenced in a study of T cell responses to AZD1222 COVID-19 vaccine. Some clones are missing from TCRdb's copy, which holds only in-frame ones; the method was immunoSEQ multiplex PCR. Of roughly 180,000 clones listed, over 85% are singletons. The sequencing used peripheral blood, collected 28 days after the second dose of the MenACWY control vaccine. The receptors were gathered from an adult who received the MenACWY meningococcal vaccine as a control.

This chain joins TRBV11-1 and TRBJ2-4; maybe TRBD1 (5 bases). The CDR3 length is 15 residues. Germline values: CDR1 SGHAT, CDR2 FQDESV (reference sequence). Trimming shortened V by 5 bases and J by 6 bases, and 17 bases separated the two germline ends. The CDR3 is CASSQPGEQANIQYF. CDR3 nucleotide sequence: TGTGCCAGCAGCCAACCCGGAGAACAGGCAAACATTCAGTACTTC.

The CDR3 protein is CASSFGTGISGELFF. For the CDR3, the DNA is TGTGCCAGCAGCTTCGGGACAGGGATCTCCGGGGAGCTGTTTTTT. The chain couples TRBV7-2 to TRBJ2-2; 9 nucleotides align to TRBD1. The CDR3 runs to 15 residues. The junction had 5 bases not matched to a gene; V was cut back by 3 bases and J by 6 bases. Germline lookup yields CDR1 SGHTA and CDR2 FQGNSA.

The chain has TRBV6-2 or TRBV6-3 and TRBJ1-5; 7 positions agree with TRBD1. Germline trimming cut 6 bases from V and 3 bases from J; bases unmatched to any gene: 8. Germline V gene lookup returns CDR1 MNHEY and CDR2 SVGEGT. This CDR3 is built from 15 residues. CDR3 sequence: CASSPPGTDNQPQHF. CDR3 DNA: TGTGCCAGCAGCCCTCCCGGGACAGACAATCAGCCCCAGCATTTT.

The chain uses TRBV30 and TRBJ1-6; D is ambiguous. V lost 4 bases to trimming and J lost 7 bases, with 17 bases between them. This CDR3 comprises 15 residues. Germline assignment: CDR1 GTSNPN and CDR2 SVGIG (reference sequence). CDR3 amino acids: CAWIHSTKVNSPLHF. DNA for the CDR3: TGTGCCTGGATCCACTCCACCAAGGTCAATTCACCCCTCCACTTT. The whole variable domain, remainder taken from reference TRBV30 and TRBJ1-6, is SQTIHQWPATLVQPVGSPLSLECTVEGTSNPNLYWYRQAAGRGLQLLFYSVGIGQISSEVPQNLSASRPQDRQFILSSKKLLLSDSGFYLCAWIHSTKVNSPLHFGNGTRLTVT.

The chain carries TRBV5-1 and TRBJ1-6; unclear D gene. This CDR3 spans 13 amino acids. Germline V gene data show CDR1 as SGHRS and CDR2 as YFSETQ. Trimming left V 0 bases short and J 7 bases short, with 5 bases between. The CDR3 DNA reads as TGCGCCAGCAGCTTGGAGTTAAATTCACCCCTCCACTTT. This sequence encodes CASSLELNSPLHF.

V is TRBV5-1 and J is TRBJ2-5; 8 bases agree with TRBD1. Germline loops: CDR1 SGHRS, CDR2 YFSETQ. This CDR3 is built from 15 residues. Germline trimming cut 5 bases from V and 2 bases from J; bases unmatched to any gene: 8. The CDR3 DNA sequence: TGCGCCAGCAGTTTGACAGGGGTAGGGCAAGAGACCCAGTACTTC. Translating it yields CASSLTGVGQETQYF.

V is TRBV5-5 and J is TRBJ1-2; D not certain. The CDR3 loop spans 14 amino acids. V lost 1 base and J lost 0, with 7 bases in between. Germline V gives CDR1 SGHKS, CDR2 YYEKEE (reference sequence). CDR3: CASSLRTANYGYTF. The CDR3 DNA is TGTGCCAGCAGCTTGCGGACGGCTAACTATGGCTACACCTTC.

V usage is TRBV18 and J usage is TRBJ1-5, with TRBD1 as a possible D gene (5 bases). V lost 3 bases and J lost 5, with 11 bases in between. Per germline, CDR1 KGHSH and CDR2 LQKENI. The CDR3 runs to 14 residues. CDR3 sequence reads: CASSPGGGDQPQHF. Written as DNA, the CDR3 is TGTGCCAGCTCACCCGGCGGAGGGGATCAGCCCCAGCATTTT.

DNA of the CDR3: TGCAGTGCTACTGACAATTATGAGCAGTTCTTC. Translated, it gives CSATDNYEQFF. V gene TRBV20-1 combines with J gene TRBJ2-1; D is unclear. Trimming took 4 bases from V and 8 from J, leaving 9 bases between them. Germline assignment: CDR1 DFQATT and CDR2 SNEGSKA (reference sequence). The length of the CDR3 is 11 residues.